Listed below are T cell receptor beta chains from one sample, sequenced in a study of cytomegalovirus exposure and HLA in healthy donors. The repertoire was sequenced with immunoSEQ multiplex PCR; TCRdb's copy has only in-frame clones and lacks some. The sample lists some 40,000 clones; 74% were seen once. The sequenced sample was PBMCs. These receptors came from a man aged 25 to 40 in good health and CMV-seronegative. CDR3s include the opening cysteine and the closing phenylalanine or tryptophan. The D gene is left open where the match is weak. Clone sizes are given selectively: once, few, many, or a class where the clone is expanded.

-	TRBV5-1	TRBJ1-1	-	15	TGCGCCAGCAGCTTCCAAGGGGATAAGAACACTGAAGCTTTCTTT	CASSFQGDKNTEAFF
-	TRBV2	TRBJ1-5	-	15	TGTGCCAGCAGACACGACCGCCACCCGGGACAGCCCCAGCATTTT	CASRHDRHPGQPQHF
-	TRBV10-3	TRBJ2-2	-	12	TGTGCCACCTCCAGGGACACCGGGGAGCTGTTTTTT	CATSRDTGELFF
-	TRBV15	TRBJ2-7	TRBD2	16	TGTGCCACCAGCAGAGGGGGGACTAGCGGCAGAGGAGAGCAGTACTTC	CATSRGGTSGRGEQYF
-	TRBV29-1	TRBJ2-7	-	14	TGCAGCGTTGCTGCTCGACTCAGCTCCTACGAGCAGTACTTC	CSVAARLSSYEQYF
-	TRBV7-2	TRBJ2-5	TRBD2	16	TGTGCCAGCAGCCTCCGGGAGCGGGGGCTTCAAGAGACCCAGTACTTC	CASSLRERGLQETQYF
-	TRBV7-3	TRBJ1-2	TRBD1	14	TGTGCCAGCAGCGCGGGACAGGAGCCCTATGGCTACACCTTC	CASSAGQEPYGYTF
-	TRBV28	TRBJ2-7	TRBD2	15	TGTGCCAGCAGGGAACTAGCGGGAGGGGCCTACGAGCAGTACTTC	CASRELAGGAYEQYF
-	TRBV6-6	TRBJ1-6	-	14	TGTGCCAGCACCCCAGGACCAGGGGATTCACCCCTCCACTTT	CASTPGPGDSPLHF
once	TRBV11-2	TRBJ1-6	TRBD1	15	TGTGCCAGCAGCGACAGGGGGCGAGGTAATTCACCCCTCCACTTT	CASSDRGRGNSPLHF
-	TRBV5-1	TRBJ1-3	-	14	TGCGCCAGCAGCATCGACAGCTCTGGAAACACCATATATTTT	CASSIDSSGNTIYF
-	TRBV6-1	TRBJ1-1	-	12	TGTGCCAGCATCGACGATCGGGGATTGGCTTTCTTT	CASIDDRGLAFF
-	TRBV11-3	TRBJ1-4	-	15	TGTGCCAGCAGCTTAGAGATGTCGAGGAGGGAAAAACTGTTTTTT	CASSLEMSRREKLFF
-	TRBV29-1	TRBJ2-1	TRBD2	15	TGCAGCGAGAAAAGACTAGCGGGAGGCGGAAATGAGCAGTTCTTC	CSEKRLAGGGNEQFF
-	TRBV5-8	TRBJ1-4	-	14	TGTGCCAGCAGCTTTGACAGATATAATGAAAAACTGTTTTTT	CASSFDRYNEKLFF
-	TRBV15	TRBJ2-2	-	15	TGTGCCACTAGCTTTTCAGGACTAAACACCGGGGAGCTGTTTTTT	CATSFSGLNTGELFF
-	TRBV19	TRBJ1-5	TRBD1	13	TGTGCCAGTAGTAAGGACAGGTTCGGGCCCCAGCATTTT	CASSKDRFGPQHF
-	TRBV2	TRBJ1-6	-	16	TGTGCCAGCGTTCTGGGGGCAGGGACGCTGGATTCACCCCTCCACTTT	CASVLGAGTLDSPLHF
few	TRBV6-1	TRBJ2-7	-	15	TGTGCCAGCAGTGAAGTGAACCTACTGCCCTACGAGCAGTACTTC	CASSEVNLLPYEQYF
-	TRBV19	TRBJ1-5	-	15	TGTGCCAGTAGAAGGGAAAGACAGGGCAATCAGCCCCAGCATTTT	CASRRERQGNQPQHF
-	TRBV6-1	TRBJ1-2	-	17	TGTGCCAGCAGTGAAGCAGAGGGGTGGGGGGGAAGATATGGCTACACCTTC	CASSEAEGWGGRYGYTF
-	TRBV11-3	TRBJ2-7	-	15	TGTGCCAGCAGCCCCGGACTATCCAGAATCCACGAGCAGTACTTC	CASSPGLSRIHEQYF
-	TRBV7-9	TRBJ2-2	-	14	TGTGCCAGCAGCTTAGCTACAAACACCGGGGAGCTGTTTTTT	CASSLATNTGELFF
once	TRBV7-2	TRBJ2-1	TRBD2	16	TGTGCCAGCAGCTACCAACTAGCGCCAAAGATCAATGAGCAGTTCTTC	CASSYQLAPKINEQFF
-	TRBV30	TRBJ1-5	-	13	TGTGCCTGGACCGAACGGCGGGATCAGCCCCAGCATTTT	CAWTERRDQPQHF
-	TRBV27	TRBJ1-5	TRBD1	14	TGTGCCAGCAGTTCAGACAGGGGAGGGCAGCCCCAGCATTTT	CASSSDRGGQPQHF
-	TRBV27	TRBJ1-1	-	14	TGTGCCAGCAGTTTGGAGGGGCTGGGAACTGAAGCTTTCTTT	CASSLEGLGTEAFF
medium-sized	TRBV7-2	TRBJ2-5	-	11	TGTGCCAGCAGCTTAGGGCAAACCCAGTACTTC	CASSLGQTQYF
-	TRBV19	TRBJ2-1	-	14	TGTGCCAGTCGGGAGAGGGGAGTGGGGAATGAGCAGTTCTTC	CASRERGVGNEQFF
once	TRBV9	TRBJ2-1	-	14	TGTGCCAGCAGCGTAGGGGCAGGGCACAATGAGCAGTTCTTC	CASSVGAGHNEQFF
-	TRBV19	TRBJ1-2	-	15	TGTGCCAGTAGTATAGGGGGGCGCGGGAACTATGGCTACACCTTC	CASSIGGRGNYGYTF
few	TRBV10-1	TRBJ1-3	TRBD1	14	TGCGCCAGCAGCCGGGACAGGGCTGGAAACACCATATATTTT	CASSRDRAGNTIYF
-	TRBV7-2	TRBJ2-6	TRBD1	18	TGTGCCAGCAGCCCACGGACAGGGTTTCACTCTGGGGCCAACGTCCTGACTTTC	CASSPRTGFHSGANVLTF
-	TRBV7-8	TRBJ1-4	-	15	TGTGCCAGCAGCCCCCACAGGACGGCTAATGAAAAACTGTTTTTT	CASSPHRTANEKLFF
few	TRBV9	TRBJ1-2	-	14	TGTGCCAGCAGCGTAGCCGGGGAGGGCTATGGCTACACCTTC	CASSVAGEGYGYTF
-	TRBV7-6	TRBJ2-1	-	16	TGTGCCAGCAGCTTAGGGCTTAGGGCGGGGCGGAATGAGCAGTTCTTC	CASSLGLRAGRNEQFF
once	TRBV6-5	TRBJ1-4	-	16	TGTGCCAGCAGTTCCTTCGAGGGACAACGGCGTGAAAAACTGTTTTTT	CASSSFEGQRREKLFF
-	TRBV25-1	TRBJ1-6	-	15	TGTGCCAGCAGTGTAAACGGGGGGGCACGGGGACCCCTCCACTTT	CASSVNGGARGPLHF
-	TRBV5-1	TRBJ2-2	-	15	TGCGCCAGCAGCTTGACGGGGAAAGAAACCGGGGAGCTGTTTTTT	CASSLTGKETGELFF
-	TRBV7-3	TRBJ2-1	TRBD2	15	TGTGCCAGCAGCTTCATCGGGGGGGGCTCCGGAGAGCAGTTCTTC	CASSFIGGGSGEQFF
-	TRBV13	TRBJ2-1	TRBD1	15	TGTGCCAGCAGCTTAGGGAGACAGGGTGGCTATGAGCAGTTCTTC	CASSLGRQGGYEQFF